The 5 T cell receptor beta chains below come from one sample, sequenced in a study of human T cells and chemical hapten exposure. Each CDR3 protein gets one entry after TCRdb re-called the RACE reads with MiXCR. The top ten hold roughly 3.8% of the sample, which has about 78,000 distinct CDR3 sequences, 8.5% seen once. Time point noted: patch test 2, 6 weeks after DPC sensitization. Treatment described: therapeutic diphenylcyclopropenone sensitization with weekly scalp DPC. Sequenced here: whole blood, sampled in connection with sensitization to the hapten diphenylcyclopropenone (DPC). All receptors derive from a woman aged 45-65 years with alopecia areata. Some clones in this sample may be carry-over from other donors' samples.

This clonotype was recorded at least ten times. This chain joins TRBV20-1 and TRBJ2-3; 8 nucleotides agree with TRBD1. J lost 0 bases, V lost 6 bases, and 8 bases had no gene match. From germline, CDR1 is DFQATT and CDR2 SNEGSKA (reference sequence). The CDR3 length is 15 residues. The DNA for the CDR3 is TGCAGTGCCAATCACCGGGACAGGAGCACAGATACGCAGTATTTT. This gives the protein CSANHRDRSTDTQYF.

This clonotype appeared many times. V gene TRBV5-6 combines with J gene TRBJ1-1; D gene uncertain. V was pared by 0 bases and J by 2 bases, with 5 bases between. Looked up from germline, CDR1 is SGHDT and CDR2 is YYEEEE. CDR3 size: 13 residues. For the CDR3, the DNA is TGTGCCAGCAGCTTGGGCCTAAACACTGAAGCTTTCTTT. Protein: CASSLGLNTEAFF.

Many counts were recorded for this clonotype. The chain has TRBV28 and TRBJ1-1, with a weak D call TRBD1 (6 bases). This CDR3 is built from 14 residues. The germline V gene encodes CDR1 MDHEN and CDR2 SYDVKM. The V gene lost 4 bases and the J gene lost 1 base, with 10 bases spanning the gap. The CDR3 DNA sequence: TGTGCCAGCAGTTCTGGACAGCCGAACACTGAAGCTTTCTTT. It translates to CASSSGQPNTEAFF.

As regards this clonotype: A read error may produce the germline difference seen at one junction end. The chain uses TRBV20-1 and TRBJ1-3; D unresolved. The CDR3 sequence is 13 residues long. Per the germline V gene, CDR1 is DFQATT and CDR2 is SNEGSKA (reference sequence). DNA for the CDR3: TGCAGTGCTAGACGGAGGAGTGGAGACACCATATATTTT. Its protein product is CSARRRSGDTIYF.

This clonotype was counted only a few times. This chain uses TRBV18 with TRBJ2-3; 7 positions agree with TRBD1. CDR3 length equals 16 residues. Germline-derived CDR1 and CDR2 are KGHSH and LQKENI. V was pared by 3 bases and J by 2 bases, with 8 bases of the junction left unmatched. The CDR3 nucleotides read TGTGCCAGCTCACCGGATTCAGGGGGAACCACAGATACGCAGTATTTT. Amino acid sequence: CASSPDSGGTTDTQYF. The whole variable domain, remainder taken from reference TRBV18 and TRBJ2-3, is NAGVMQNPRHLVRRRGQEARLRCSPMKGHSHVYWYRQLPEEGLKFMVYLQKENIIDESGMPKERFSAEFPKEGPSILRIQQVVRGDSAAYFCASSPDSGGTTDTQYFGPGTRLTVL.